The T cell receptor (beta chain) under discussion was sequenced for a study of human T cells and chemical hapten exposure. Whole-study findings and limits: With DPC sensitization, TCRs exceeding 1 in 1000 frequency showed no change.

Library construction involved attaching unique molecular identifiers to individual cDNA molecules, which allowed quantitative, reproducible TCR counting. TCRdb fed the 5' RACE reads into MiXCR, producing one record per CDR3 protein. The sample lists 65,000 to 90,000 distinct CDR3 sequences, approximately 16% occurring once. RNA extraction used unfractionated whole blood as the source of total RNA. Comments on this clonotype: What it binds is unknown. An end of the junction does not agree with germline; a read error may underlie this.

The CDR3 sequence is 15 residues long. The germline V gene encodes CDR1 SGHTA and CDR2 FQGNSA. This chain joins TRBV7-2 and TRBJ2-3, with 8 positions matching TRBD1. This clonotype originated in a female donor in good health. CDR3 in DNA: TGTGCCAGCAGCCCAGGGGCAGGGGGCACAGATACGCGGTATTTT. It is translated as CASSPGAGGTDTRYF. The full variable domain, with the rest looked up from reference TRBV7-2 and TRBJ2-3, is GAGVSQSPSNKVTEKGKDVELRCDPISGHTALYWYRQSLGQGLEFLIYFQGNSAPDKSGLPSDRFSAERTGGSVSTLTIQRTQQEDSAVYLCASSPGAGGTDTRYFGPGTRLTVL.